The 22 T cell receptor beta chains below all came from one sample that was sequenced in a study of cytomegalovirus exposure and HLA in healthy donors (dated by TCRdb to about 2017). Libraries were prepared through the immunoSEQ multiplex PCR assay. The multiplex PCR relied on a mix of 60 forward primers for TCR Vbeta segments and 13 reverse primers for TCR Jbeta segments. TCRdb retrieved this table from immuneACCESS and kept in-frame rearrangements only. Not all clones are present; in checked studies, unresolved V genes account for under half, and no reason is known for the remainder. The sample table records 100,000 to 150,000 clones; less than 85% of these occur just once. The biggest ten clones account for 20% of the sample. Specimen: PBMCs. Source of these receptors: a man between 18 and 29 years old in good health and CMV-seropositive.

This chain connects TRBV9 to TRBJ1-1; D may be TRBD1 (5 bases). The CDR3 consists of 14 residues. Deletions cut 4 bases from V and 3 bases from J, with 13 bases between. Germline V CDR1 and CDR2: SGDLS, YYNGEE. As DNA, the CDR3 is TGTGCCAGCAGCACCCAGGGTAGAGACACTGAAGCTTTCTTT. Translating gives CASSTQGRDTEAFF.

In its sample, this clone was seen once. This rearrangement joins TRBV28 to TRBJ2-7; 8 bases fit TRBD1. The CDR3 covers 16 residues. V gave up 6 bases and J gave up 3 bases; unmatched junction bases: 13. Germline-derived CDR1 and CDR2 are MDHEN and SYDVKM. The CDR3: CASSPPGQANGYEQYF. In DNA form, the CDR3 reads TGTGCCAGCAGCCCTCCGGGACAGGCGAATGGCTACGAGCAGTACTTC.

The rearrangement uses TRBV10-1 and TRBJ2-1, with TRBD2 matching over 7 bases. This CDR3 comprises 13 residues. With V trimmed by 3 bases and J by 8 bases, 4 bases remained unmatched. From germline, CDR1 is WNHNN and CDR2 SYGVQD (reference sequence). This CDR3 reads CASSETSADEQFF. In DNA, the CDR3 is TGCGCCAGCAGTGAAACTAGCGCAGATGAGCAGTTCTTC.

This clone has a single count. DNA for the CDR3: TGTGCCAGTAGAAGGGACAGATCATACAATGAGCAGTTCTTC. Protein: CASRRDRSYNEQFF. The chain uses TRBV19 and TRBJ2-1; TRBD1 matches 7 bases. The CDR3 runs to 14 residues. CDR1 is LNHDA and CDR2 is SQIVND in the germline V gene (reference sequence). V shed 6 bases, J shed 4 bases, and the junction held 6 bases outside the gene matches.

This chain joins TRBV30 and TRBJ2-7; 11 bases are shared with TRBD2. Germline V gene lookup returns CDR1 GTSNPN and CDR2 SVGIG (reference sequence). The CDR3 extends over 17 amino acids. The junction had 14 bases not matched to a gene; V was cut back by 5 bases and J by 2 bases. The CDR3 DNA reads TGTGCCTGGTCCCAAGGACTAGCGGGCGCCTCTACCTACGAGCAGTACTTC. Encoded protein: CAWSQGLAGASTYEQYF.

The V gene is TRBV21-1, the J gene TRBJ1-2; TRBD1 is taken as the D call from the table, unchecked against the DNA. TRBV21-1 counts as a pseudogene. This CDR3 is built from 17 residues. CDR3 nucleotide sequence: TGTGCCAGCAGCACCCGGGACAGGGAAAAACTAAACTATGGCTACACCTTC. Its protein product is CASSTRDREKLNYGYTF.

With respect to this clone: Sequence at one end of the junction differs from germline and may be a read error. The chain employs TRBV11-1 and TRBJ2-1; the D gene is possibly TRBD1 (6 bases). Germline CDR1 and CDR2: SGHAT and FQDESV (reference sequence). This CDR3 spans 18 amino acids. The CDR3 DNA sequence: TGTGCCAGCAGGGGGTCGTTAGGGGGTATAACAAACACCAATGAGCCGTTCTTC. As protein: CASRGSLGGITNTNEPFF.

This chain links TRBV7-6 with TRBJ2-1; the match to TRBD2 covers 12 bases. The germline CDR1 and CDR2 sequences are SGHVS and FNYEAQ. The CDR3 is 16 amino acids. After removal of 5 bases from V and 6 bases from J, the junction contained 8 bases not matched to a gene. The DNA of the CDR3 is TGTGCCAGCAGCATACGACTAGCGGGGGAACCCAATGAGCAGTTCTTC. It encodes CASSIRLAGEPNEQFF.

The chain combines TRBV10-3 with TRBJ1-1; no firm D call. V lost 1 base and J lost 0, with 6 bases in between. Germline V gene data show CDR1 as ENHRY and CDR2 as SYGVKD. The CDR3 extends over 14 amino acids. CDR3 in DNA: TGTGCCATCAGTGAGTTGGCGGTGAACACTGAAGCTTTCTTT. It codes for CAISELAVNTEAFF.

The gene calls are TRBV6-1 and TRBJ2-2; 8 bases match TRBD1. The germline V gene encodes CDR1 MNHNS and CDR2 SASEGT. With V trimmed by 9 bases and J by 2 bases, 5 bases remained unmatched. The CDR3 totals 14 residues. In nucleotides, the CDR3 is TGTGCCAGTACAGGGGGACGCAACACCGGGGAGCTGTTTTTT. Translated: CASTGGRNTGELFF.

The chain has TRBV7-9 and TRBJ2-3; D gene unclear. The V and J ends lost 5 bases and 6 bases respectively, with 18 bases between them. Germline CDR1 SEHNR, CDR2 FQNEAQ (reference sequence). CDR3 length: 15 residues. The CDR3 sequence: CASSPRFAEQDTQYF. The CDR3 nucleotides are TGTGCCAGCAGCCCGAGGTTTGCGGAGCAGGATACGCAGTATTTT.

The V and J genes are TRBV5-1 and TRBJ2-5; tentative D call: TRBD1 (6 bases). The J call may be in error: the DNA end matches TRBJ2-7 better. There are 15 residues in the CDR3. CDR1 is SGHRS, CDR2 YFSETQ, per germline. CDR3 in amino acids: CASSLGLGASDEQYF. Written as DNA, the CDR3 is TGCGCCAGCAGCTTGGGGTTGGGGGCATCCGACGAGCAGTACTTC.

The V and J genes are TRBV6-5 and TRBJ1-3; unclear D gene. The CDR3 is made up of 15 amino acids. CDR1 and CDR2 from the germline V gene are MNHEY and SVGAGI. V lost 2 bases and J lost 0, with 8 bases in between. CDR3 sequence reads: CASSYTSGSGNTIYF. The CDR3 DNA reads as TGTGCCAGCAGTTACACTTCAGGCTCTGGAAACACCATATATTTT.

J is TRBJ1-1 and V is TRBV7-6; D perhaps matches TRBD1 (6 bases). Germline V gene lookup returns CDR1 SGHVS and CDR2 FNYEAQ. The length of the CDR3 is 15 residues. Trimming stripped 5 bases from V and 5 bases from J, with 18 bases between. CDR3 DNA: TGTGCCAGCAGCCCTGGACAGTTGACAGAGACTGAAGCTTTCTTT. Residues: CASSPGQLTETEAFF.

The chain employs TRBV23-1 and TRBJ2-7, with a weak D call TRBD1 (6 bases). TRBV23-1 is an ORF; its function is uncertain. Trimming took 7 bases from V and 5 from J, leaving 21 bases between them. This CDR3 contains 15 residues. Here the CDR3 reads CASTQLRGQRHEQYF. CDR3 nucleotide sequence: TGCGCCAGCACCCAGCTCCGCGGACAGAGGCACGAGCAGTACTTC.

The CDR3 sequence is CASSLPPKRGGEQYF. CDR3 nucleotide sequence: TGTGCCAGCAGCTTACCGCCGAAACGAGGGGGCGAGCAGTACTTC. The gene calls are TRBV7-9 and TRBJ2-7; possibly TRBD1 for D (6 bases). Germline assignment: CDR1 SEHNR and CDR2 FQNEAQ (reference sequence). This CDR3 comprises 15 residues. V was shortened by 2 bases and J by 6 bases, with 17 bases between the two germline ends.

This clone was counted a few times. The chain uses TRBV10-3 and TRBJ1-1, with a possible D match to TRBD1 (5 bases). CDR3 length: 15 residues. Germline V gives CDR1 ENHRY, CDR2 SYGVKD. V lost 0 bases to trimming and J lost 1 base, with 9 bases between them. CDR3 sequence (DNA): TGTGCCATCAGTGAGTCCTGGACACAGAACACTGAAGCTTTCTTT. This translates into CAISESWTQNTEAFF.

The chain couples TRBV29-1 to TRBJ1-5, with TRBD1 identical over 8 bases. This CDR3 is built from 14 residues. Germline V lookup: CDR1 SQVTM, CDR2 ANQGSEA. V lost 3 bases to trimming and J lost 6 bases; unmatched junction nucleotides: 7. CDR3 amino acids: CSVEETGEGQPQHF. CDR3 in DNA: TGCAGCGTTGAGGAGACAGGGGAGGGTCAGCCCCAGCATTTT.

This chain joins TRBV6-5 and TRBJ2-5, with TRBD2 matching 8 bases. Germline V lookup: CDR1 MNHEY, CDR2 SVGAGI. The CDR3 loop spans 13 amino acids. V shed 6 bases, J shed 4 bases, and the junction held 4 bases outside the gene matches. CDR3 sequence: CASRDSGAETQYF. In DNA form, the CDR3 reads TGTGCCAGCAGAGATAGCGGGGCAGAGACCCAGTACTTC.

The chain links TRBV19 to TRBJ1-5; TRBD1 matches 8 bases. The CDR3 runs 16 residues. Looked up from germline, CDR1 is LNHDA and CDR2 is SQIVND (reference sequence). The junction had 8 bases not matched to a gene; V was cut back by 6 bases and J by 1 base. CDR3 sequence reads: CASSPSRDRSNQPQHF. The CDR3 DNA sequence: TGTGCCAGTAGCCCTTCCCGGGACAGGAGCAATCAGCCCCAGCATTTT.

The V and J genes are TRBV7-2 and TRBJ2-5, with 13 nucleotides matching TRBD2. Germline V gene sequence: CDR1 SGHTA, CDR2 FQGNSA. V shed 5 bases, J shed 5 bases, and the junction held 5 bases outside the gene matches. The CDR3 sequence is 15 residues long. The CDR3 loop reads CASSPGLAGVETQYF. CDR3 in DNA: TGTGCCAGCAGCCCAGGACTAGCGGGGGTGGAGACCCAGTACTTC.

This chain connects TRBV13 to TRBJ1-3; D not certain. Germline V gene sequence: CDR1 PRHDT, CDR2 FYEKMQ (reference sequence). Trimming left V 10 bases short and J 1 base short, with 5 bases between. This CDR3 spans 11 amino acids. The CDR3 is CATISGNTIYF. The DNA of the CDR3 is TGTGCCACTATATCTGGAAACACCATATATTTT. Looking up the rest from reference TRBV13 and TRBJ1-3 gives the full variable domain: AAGVIQSPRHLIKEKRETATLKCYPIPRHDTVYWYQQGPGQDPQFLISFYEKMQSDKGSIPDRFSAQQFSDYHSELNMSSLELGDSALYFCATISGNTIYFGEGSWLTVV.